These 12 T cell receptor beta chains came from one sample sequenced in a study of graft-versus-host responses after intestinal transplantation. Libraries were prepared by immunoSEQ multiplex PCR; TCRdb keeps only in-frame clonotypes and omits some of them. The table shows roughly 97,000 clones, with 91% occurring only once. No antigen is known for these receptors. Sequencing used unstimulated CD4+ T cells sorted from spleen or lymph node cells, obtained before transplant. Receptor source: a human donor who was the organ donor for an intestinal transplant.

This clone was seen a handful of times. The chain combines TRBV4-3 with TRBJ1-1; the match to TRBD1 covers 8 bases. From germline, CDR1 is LGHNA and CDR2 YSLEER. The V segment lost 4 bases and the J segment 8 bases; nucleotides outside the gene matches: 9. The length of the CDR3 is 14 residues. The DNA of the CDR3 is TGCGCCAGCAGCCTCAACCGTCGGACAGGGGAAGCTTTCTTT. Encoded protein: CASSLNRRTGEAFF.

The chain employs TRBV19 and TRBJ2-7; the D gene is possibly TRBD1 (5 bases). CDR3 length: 14 residues. V lost 5 bases and J 2 bases, leaving 13 bases between the germline ends. Germline V gene data show CDR1 as LNHDA and CDR2 as SQIVND (reference sequence). CDR3 loop: CASSYDRQTYEQYF. The CDR3 coding sequence is TGTGCCAGTAGTTACGACCGACAGACCTACGAGCAGTACTTC.

The V and J genes are TRBV5-1 and TRBJ2-2; 13 nucleotides match TRBD2. CDR1 is SGHRS, CDR2 YFSETQ, per germline. The CDR3 totals 16 residues. Unmatched junction bases numbered 5, after V lost 4 bases and J lost 5 bases. As DNA, the CDR3 is TGCGCCAGCAGCGGGGGACTAGCGGGGTCAACCGGGGAGCTGTTTTTT. Translated: CASSGGLAGSTGELFF.

About this clone: A junction end diverges from the germline sequence, so it may reflect a read error. The chain has TRBV5-6 and TRBJ2-7, with a weak D call TRBD2 (6 bases). Germline assignment: CDR1 SGHDT and CDR2 YYEEEE. The CDR3 is made up of 12 amino acids. The CDR3 sequence: CASSLAAGSKDF. Written as DNA, the CDR3 is TGTGCCAGCAGCTTGGCCGCGGGGAGCAAGGACTTC.

In its sample, this clone was seen once. The chain carries TRBV7-6 and TRBJ2-2; D is uncertain. This CDR3 is 12 amino acids long. The germline gives CDR1 SGHVS, CDR2 FNYEAQ. V was pared by 6 bases and J by 7 bases, with 9 bases between. Here the CDR3 DNA reads TGTGCCAGCAGTTGGAGTGGCGGGGAGCTGTTTTTT. It specifies CASSWSGGELFF.

The rearrangement links TRBV7-3 to TRBJ2-3; the match to TRBD2 covers 12 bases. Germline V CDR1 and CDR2: SGHTA, FQGTGA. V shed 5 bases, J shed 0 bases, and the junction held 6 bases outside the gene matches. The CDR3 extends over 17 amino acids. Here the CDR3 DNA reads TGTGCCAGCAGCCCTCGGACTAGCGGGAAGAGCACAGATACGCAGTATTTT. Translating it yields CASSPRTSGKSTDTQYF.

This clone was seen a single time. The chain has TRBV7-3 and TRBJ2-2; 12 nucleotides match TRBD2. This CDR3 has 16 residues. Germline trimming cut 5 bases from V and 3 bases from J; bases unmatched to any gene: 4. Germline CDR1 is SGHTA and CDR2 is FQGTGA. Here the CDR3 DNA reads TGTGCCAGCAGCCTAGGACTAGCGGGGCACACCGGGGAGCTGTTTTTT. Amino acid sequence: CASSLGLAGHTGELFF.

The count of this clone is one. This chain connects TRBV4-1 to TRBJ2-7, with 10 bases that match TRBD2. Trimming at V came to 1 base and at J to 0 bases, leaving 6 bases not matched to a gene. Germline lookup yields CDR1 MGHRA and CDR2 YSYEKL. The CDR3 spans 17 residues. The DNA of the CDR3 is TGCGCCAGCAGCCAAGTCAGGACTAGCGGTCTCTCCTACGAGCAGTACTTC. This codes for CASSQVRTSGLSYEQYF.

This clone was seen once. This chain connects TRBV6-5 to TRBJ2-7; 9 bases are shared with TRBD1. The germline gives CDR1 MNHEY, CDR2 SVGAGI. The CDR3 runs 14 residues. Trimming took 6 bases from V and 3 from J; bases not matched to a gene: 6. The CDR3 sequence: CASRKPGQGYEQYF. The CDR3 DNA reads as TGTGCCAGCAGAAAACCGGGACAGGGCTACGAGCAGTACTTC.

The chain combines TRBV7-2 with TRBJ1-1, with a weak D call TRBD1 (6 bases). Deletions cut 5 bases from V and 6 bases from J, with 13 bases between. The germline V gene encodes CDR1 SGHTA and CDR2 FQGNSA. The CDR3 is made up of 13 amino acids. The CDR3 coding sequence is TGTGCCAGCAGCGTAACCAGGACAGCTGAAGCTTTCTTT. Protein sequence: CASSVTRTAEAFF.

The chain carries TRBV6-5 and TRBJ2-7; possible D gene TRBD1, 5 bases. Between the trimmed V and J ends, which lost 7 bases and 3 bases, there was a span of 10 bases. The CDR3 contains 12 residues. The germline CDR1 and CDR2 sequences are MNHEY and SVGAGI. As DNA, the CDR3 is TGTGCCAGCACAGGGATTGGCTACGAGCAGTACTTC. It yields the protein CASTGIGYEQYF.

This chain links TRBV27 with TRBJ2-7; 10 bases are shared with TRBD1. Germline CDR1 reads MNHEY; CDR2 reads SMNVEV (reference sequence). J gave up 2 bases and V 5 bases, and 12 bases lay outside the gene matches. The CDR3 runs to 17 residues. In DNA, the CDR3 is TGTGCCAGCAGTAAAAACCCCTCCGGGACAGGGGCCTACGAGCAGTACTTC. Encoded protein: CASSKNPSGTGAYEQYF.